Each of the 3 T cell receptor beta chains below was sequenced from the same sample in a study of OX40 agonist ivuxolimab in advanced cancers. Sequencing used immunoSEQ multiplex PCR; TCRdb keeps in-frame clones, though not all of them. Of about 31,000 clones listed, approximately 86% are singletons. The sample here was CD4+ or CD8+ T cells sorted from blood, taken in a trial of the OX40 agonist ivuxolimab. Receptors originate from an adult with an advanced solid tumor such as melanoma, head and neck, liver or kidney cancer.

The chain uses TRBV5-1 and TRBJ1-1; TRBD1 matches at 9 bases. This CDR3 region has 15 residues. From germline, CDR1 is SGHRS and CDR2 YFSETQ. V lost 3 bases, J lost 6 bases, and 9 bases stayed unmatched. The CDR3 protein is CASSSINRGRPEAFF. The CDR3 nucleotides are TGCGCCAGCAGCTCCATTAACAGGGGGCGGCCTGAAGCTTTCTTT.

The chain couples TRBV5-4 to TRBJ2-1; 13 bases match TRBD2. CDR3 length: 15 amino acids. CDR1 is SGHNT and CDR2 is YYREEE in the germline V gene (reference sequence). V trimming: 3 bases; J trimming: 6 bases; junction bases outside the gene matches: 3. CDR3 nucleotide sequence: TGTGCCAGCAGCTCGACTAGCGGGAGGTTCAATGAGCAGTTCTTC. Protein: CASSSTSGRFNEQFF.

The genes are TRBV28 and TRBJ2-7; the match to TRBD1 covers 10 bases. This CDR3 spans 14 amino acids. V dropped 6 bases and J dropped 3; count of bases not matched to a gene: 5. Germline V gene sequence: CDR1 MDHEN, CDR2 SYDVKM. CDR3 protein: CASSPGTGVYEQYF. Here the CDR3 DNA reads TGTGCCAGCAGCCCCGGGACAGGGGTCTACGAGCAGTACTTC.